This TCR beta chain is from a study of shared clonotypes between healthy human individuals. Broader study findings: In general, naive subsets displayed greater estimated richness than memory subsets did.

The CDR3 extends over 16 amino acids. V trimming: 6 bases; J trimming: 3 bases; junction bases outside the gene matches: 12. The germline CDR1 and CDR2 sequences are SNHLY and FYNNEI. Concerning this clone: The antigen is not known.

Clones were sequenced by immunoSEQ multiplex PCR, and TCRdb holds only the in-frame ones, with some missing. Of more than 2,000,000 clones listed, roughly nine tenths are singletons. Those who donated, Caucasian adults without exception, all lived in Nashville, Tennessee. A CD45RA+ naive subset and a CD45RA-negative memory subset were split from CD4+ cells. The rearrangement joins TRBV2 to TRBJ2-7, with TRBD2 identical over 9 bases. Sequencing was done on a sample of naive CD4+ T cells sorted from blood. Subset: CD45RA+ positively selected. This TCR was sampled from a man between 18 and 29 years old in good health. The CDR3 DNA sequence: TGTGCCAGCAGCATGTTGGGGACTAGCAGCCACTACGAGCAGTACTTC. The encoded protein is CASSMLGTSSHYEQYF.